Listed here are 21 T cell receptor beta chains from one sample, sequenced in a study of blood T cell repertoires in COVID-19. Assay: immunoSEQ multiplex PCR; the TCRdb copy retains only in-frame clones and omits some. Of 35,000 to 55,000 clones detected, around 87% appear once; the ten largest clones hold approximately 5%. Sequencing input: peripheral blood. All receptors derive from a human donor in a cohort sampled during active COVID-19.

As regards this clone: One junction end does not reproduce the germline sequence, and a read error may be involved. This chain joins TRBV7-7 and TRBJ2-2; 8 bases fit TRBD2. The CDR3 runs to 17 residues. The V gene's germline CDR1 is SSHAT and CDR2 FNYEAQ (reference sequence). Here the CDR3 reads CASSFLGGRTNTGELFF. The DNA for the CDR3 is TGTGCTAGCAGCTTTCTTGGCGGGAGGACGAACACCGGGGAGCTGTTTTTT.

This sequence joins TRBV10-3 and TRBJ1-1; the D is unclear. Germline lookup yields CDR1 ENHRY and CDR2 SYGVKD. The CDR3 loop spans 13 amino acids. Between the trimmed V and J ends, which lost 6 bases and 11 bases, there was a span of 19 bases. CDR3 in DNA: TGTGCCATCAGCCCTACCCAGTTGGTCGGGGCTTTCTTT. Protein product: CAISPTQLVGAFF.

The gene calls are TRBV10-3 and TRBJ2-3, with 8 bases that match TRBD1. V lost 3 bases and J lost 4; bases outside the gene matches: 6. The CDR3 covers 15 residues. CDR1 and CDR2 (germline): ENHRY, SYGVKD. The CDR3 loop is CAISEGRGRADTQYF. CDR3 DNA: TGTGCCATCAGTGAAGGCAGGGGGCGTGCAGATACGCAGTATTTT.

The chain couples TRBV7-2 to TRBJ2-6; D may be TRBD1 (5 bases). Germline CDR1 SGHTA, CDR2 FQGNSA. With 3 bases removed from V and 0 bases from J, the gap between germline ends came to 18 bases. The CDR3 has 19 amino acids. The CDR3 reads CASSFTPGQGSSGANVLTF. As DNA, the CDR3 is TGTGCCAGCAGCTTCACCCCCGGACAAGGCTCCTCTGGGGCCAACGTCCTGACTTTC.

The sample holds one count of this clone. V and J are TRBV7-9 and TRBJ2-1; TRBD2 agrees at 9 bases. From germline, CDR1 is SEHNR and CDR2 FQNEAQ (reference sequence). This CDR3 is built from 18 residues. With V trimmed by 1 base and J by 7 bases, 14 bases remained unmatched. CDR3 sequence: CASSLGRLGSGRLNEQFF. CDR3 coding DNA: TGTGCCAGCAGCTTAGGAAGGTTGGGGAGCGGGAGGTTGAATGAGCAGTTCTTC.

The chain recombines TRBV5-1 with TRBJ2-2; 13 bases match TRBD2. Germline V lookup: CDR1 SGHRS, CDR2 YFSETQ. The CDR3 has 15 residues. With V trimmed by 5 bases and J by 8 bases, 6 bases remained unmatched. As DNA, the CDR3 is TGCGCCAGCAGGCCGGGACTAGCGGGACGGGGGGAGCTGTTTTTT. Protein product: CASRPGLAGRGELFF.

The chain joins TRBV9 to TRBJ2-3, with a weak D call TRBD1 (6 bases). The germline V and J ends were trimmed by 5 bases and 6 bases, with 19 bases remaining between them. CDR3 size: 15 residues. Germline V gene lookup returns CDR1 SGDLS and CDR2 YYNGEE. CDR3 in DNA: TGTGCCAGCAGAGGGGGTTACGGGCCTGGGGATACGCAGTATTTT. Translating it yields CASRGGYGPGDTQYF.

This sequence joins TRBV24-1 and TRBJ2-3, with 9 bases matching TRBD2. Germline V gene sequence: CDR1 KGHDR, CDR2 SFDVKD. The CDR3 has 15 residues. With V trimmed by 9 bases and J by 4 bases, 10 bases remained unmatched. CDR3 bases: TGTGCCACCGGACCCGGGACTAGCTCAGCAGATACGCAGTATTTT. This translates into CATGPGTSSADTQYF.

This chain joins TRBV3-1 (or the pseudogene TRBV3-2) and TRBJ1-5; D possibly corresponds to TRBD1 (5 bases). Germline V lookup: CDR1 LGHDT, CDR2 YNNKEL (reference sequence). The CDR3 spans 15 residues. Trimming stripped 0 bases from V and 4 bases from J, with 10 bases between. The CDR3 sequence: CASSQDTGGNQPQHF. The CDR3 DNA reads TGTGCCAGCAGCCAAGATACTGGGGGGAATCAGCCCCAGCATTTT.

This chain uses TRBV6-6 with TRBJ2-7; a weak D match, TRBD2 (6 bases). Germline V CDR1 and CDR2: MNHNY, SVGAGI (reference sequence). The CDR3 runs to 15 residues. With 5 bases removed from V and 1 base from J, the gap between germline ends came to 15 bases. The chain's CDR3 is CASSRPGLLSYEQYF. The CDR3, as DNA: TGTGCCAGCAGTCGACCGGGACTTCTATCCTACGAGCAGTACTTC.

This chain links TRBV4-1 with TRBJ1-1, with a possible D match to TRBD1 (6 bases). V gave up 3 bases and J gave up 11 bases, with 16 bases separating them. Germline CDR1 is MGHRA and CDR2 is YSYEKL. The CDR3 is 13 amino acids. CDR3 coding DNA: TGCGCCAGCAGCCACCCAGGGGATTCCTTGGCTTTCTTT. Amino acids: CASSHPGDSLAFF.

The rearrangement uses TRBV6-5 and TRBJ1-5; TRBD1 aligns across 8 bases. CDR1 is MNHEY and CDR2 is SVGAGI in the germline V gene. This CDR3 region has 14 residues. Trimming removed 6 bases from V and 2 bases from J; junction bases left unmatched: 3. This chain's CDR3 is CASRAGGRNQPQHF. Written as DNA, the CDR3 is TGTGCCAGCAGGGCAGGGGGCCGCAATCAGCCCCAGCATTTT.

The chain couples TRBV7-2 to TRBJ1-2; 7 nucleotides align to TRBD1. The CDR3 contains 15 residues. J was trimmed by 3 bases and V by 5 bases; bases with no gene match: 9. Germline V gene lookup returns CDR1 SGHTA and CDR2 FQGNSA. The CDR3, as DNA: TGTGCCAGCAGCCACAAAGAAACAGGGGACTATGGCTACACCTTC. This encodes CASSHKETGDYGYTF.

The chain couples TRBV7-9 to TRBJ2-7, with 10 bases identical to TRBD2. There are 13 residues in the CDR3. Germline trimming cut 11 bases from V and 5 bases from J; bases unmatched to any gene: 9. Germline values: CDR1 SEHNR, CDR2 FQNEAQ (reference sequence). The CDR3 sequence is CAGKTSGSHEQYF. CDR3 nucleotide sequence: TGTGCCGGCAAGACTAGCGGGTCCCACGAGCAGTACTTC.

The chain uses TRBV19 and TRBJ1-5; D remains ambiguous. This CDR3 is 12 amino acids long. V was cut by 5 bases and J by 11 bases, with 13 bases left in between. Per germline, CDR1 LNHDA and CDR2 SQIVND (reference sequence). CDR3 region: CASSSVPGSQHF. CDR3 nucleotide sequence: TGTGCCAGTAGTTCCGTTCCGGGGTCCCAGCATTTT.

V gene TRBV19 combines with J gene TRBJ2-3; D remains unclear. This CDR3 comprises 13 residues. Germline loops: CDR1 LNHDA, CDR2 SQIVND (reference sequence). V was cut by 4 bases and J by 3 bases, with 8 bases left in between. The CDR3 coding sequence is TGTGCCAGTAGTACCCGGGTTACAGATACGCAGTATTTT. It translates to CASSTRVTDTQYF.

The chain joins TRBV4-1 to TRBJ2-1; maybe TRBD2 (5 bases). In germline, CDR1 is MGHRA, CDR2 YSYEKL. The CDR3 is made up of 17 amino acids. Trimming took 3 bases from V and 3 from J, leaving 18 bases between them. DNA for the CDR3: TGCGCCAGCAGCCAGGACTTGAAGGGCGGAGGCTACAATGAGCAGTTCTTC. The encoded protein is CASSQDLKGGGYNEQFF.

The V call is TRBV15, the J call TRBJ2-3; 8 nucleotides match TRBD2. CDR3 length: 16 amino acids. The trim removed 2 bases at V and 6 bases at J, leaving 10 bases unmatched. Germline loops: CDR1 LNHNV, CDR2 YYDKDF (reference sequence). CDR3 DNA: TGTGCCACCAGCAGAACAGGGCGGGAGGTACTGGATACGCAGTATTTT. This translates into CATSRTGREVLDTQYF.

This rearrangement joins TRBV2 to TRBJ2-3; TRBD1 agrees at 7 bases. Germline V lookup: CDR1 SNHLY, CDR2 FYNNEI. V lost 6 bases to trimming and J lost 0 bases; unmatched junction nucleotides: 9. The CDR3 is made up of 16 amino acids. CDR3: CASSPGTVISTDTQYF. In DNA, the CDR3 is TGTGCCAGCAGCCCCGGGACAGTAATAAGCACAGATACGCAGTATTTT.

This chain connects TRBV27 to TRBJ2-1; 8 bases match TRBD2. This CDR3 contains 16 residues. The V segment lost 7 bases and the J segment 0 bases; nucleotides outside the gene matches: 8. CDR1 MNHEY and CDR2 SMNVEV come from the germline V gene (reference sequence). CDR3 coding DNA: TGTGCCAGCACCGCCCTCGGGGGGGCCTCCTACAATGAGCAGTTCTTC. Residues: CASTALGGASYNEQFF.

The chain is built from TRBV25-1 and TRBJ1-2; D possibly corresponds to TRBD1 (5 bases). This CDR3 is 14 amino acids long. In germline, CDR1 is MGHDK, CDR2 SYGVNS. V lost 6 bases, J lost 7 bases, and 18 bases lay in between. The CDR3 nucleotides read TGTGCCAGCAGCCCCCGGCGGGGGTTGGGTGGCTACACCTTC. It translates to CASSPRRGLGGYTF.